A selection of T cell receptor beta chains follows, all from one sample in a study of blood T cell repertoires in COVID-19. Sequencing was performed with immunoSEQ multiplex PCR; in TCRdb, only in-frame clones are kept and a portion is missing. This sample carries 300,000 to 400,000 clones, 80% to 90% of them seen once, and the ten largest clones take about 1%. Specimen: PBMCs or T cells enriched from blood (not recorded which). The receptors stem from a man aged 18 to 29 who had recovered from COVID-19. CDR3s include the opening cysteine and the closing phenylalanine or tryptophan. A D gene is named only where the DNA matches it firmly. Expanded clones are given a class, and other clones once, few, many or no size at all.

cdr3_length,j_call,v_call,clone_size,d_call,cdr3_aa,cdr3_nt
15,TRBJ1-1,TRBV7-9,-,-,CASSPDGGMNTEAFF,TGTGCCAGCAGCCCCGATGGCGGCATGAACACTGAAGCTTTCTTT
16,TRBJ2-5,TRBV10-1,-,-,CASSEGNRGRGETQYF,TGCGCCAGCAGTGAGGGTAACAGGGGCCGGGGGGAGACCCAGTACTTC
15,TRBJ2-7,TRBV19,-,-,CASSTGHLSSYEQYF,TGTGCCAGTAGTACCGGACATTTGAGCTCCTACGAGCAGTACTTC
14,TRBJ2-7,TRBV27,-,TRBD1,CASVSRTGPYEQYF,TGTGCCAGCGTATCCCGGACAGGGCCCTACGAGCAGTACTTC
13,TRBJ2-3,TRBV14,-,-,CASSPTGTDTQYF,TGTGCCAGCAGCCCTACAGGGACAGATACGCAGTATTTT
15,TRBJ1-2,TRBV28,once,-,CASSLAGAGAGGYTF,TGTGCCAGCAGTTTGGCGGGGGCTGGCGCTGGTGGCTACACCTTC
15,TRBJ1-2,TRBV6-5,-,-,CASSLQGPGVYGYTF,TGTGCCAGCAGCCTTCAAGGTCCCGGGGTATATGGCTACACCTTC
16,TRBJ1-2,TRBV18,-,TRBD1,CASSPPGLDRGQGYTF,TGTGCCAGCTCACCACCGGGGCTCGACAGGGGGCAAGGCTACACCTTC
13,TRBJ2-5,TRBV28,few,-,CASSLSLGSTQYF,TGTGCCAGCAGCCTGAGCCTGGGGAGCACCCAGTACTTC
18,TRBJ1-3,TRBV4-1,-,-,CASSQDRGRVLSGNTIYF,TGCGCCAGCAGCCAAGATAGGGGGAGAGTCCTCTCTGGAAACACCATATATTTT
12,TRBJ1-1,TRBV5-1,-,-,CASSHDGEEAFF,TGCGCCAGCAGCCATGACGGAGAAGAAGCTTTCTTT
14,TRBJ2-7,TRBV18,once,-,CASSPPSTGYEQYF,TGTGCCAGCTCACCACCGTCGACAGGCTACGAGCAGTACTTC
14,TRBJ1-1,TRBV19,-,TRBD1,CASSTDRGLSEAFF,TGTGCCAGTAGTACTGACAGGGGGCTTTCTGAAGCTTTCTTT
14,TRBJ1-1,TRBV5-1,-,TRBD1,CASRPRQGNTEAFF,TGCGCCAGCAGGCCCAGACAGGGAAACACTGAAGCTTTCTTT
17,TRBJ1-3,TRBV18,-,-,CASSPIRPRNSGNTIYF,TGTGCCAGCTCACCAATCCGCCCGAGAAACTCTGGAAACACCATATATTTT
13,TRBJ2-7,TRBV14,-,-,CASSPGNSYEQYF,TGTGCCAGCAGCCCCGGGAACTCCTACGAGCAGTACTTC
16,TRBJ2-7,TRBV14,-,-,CASSQTSAGGGYEQYF,TGTGCCAGCAGCCAAACCTCCGCGGGTGGCGGCTACGAGCAGTACTTC
15,TRBJ1-5,TRBV10-1,-,TRBD1,CASSERDRGNQPQHF,TGCGCCAGCAGTGAAAGAGACAGGGGTAATCAGCCCCAGCATTTT
16,TRBJ1-5,TRBV19,-,-,CATHGTPGRGNQPQHF,TGTGCCACCCACGGGACACCAGGACGGGGCAATCAGCCCCAGCATTTT
15,TRBJ2-4,TRBV10-1,-,TRBD1,CASSEGTGVQNIQYF,TGCGCCAGCAGTGAGGGGACAGGGGTCCAAAACATTCAGTACTTC
16,TRBJ1-1,TRBV7-9,-,-,CASSLGRQSMNTEAFF,TGTGCCAGCAGCTTAGGGAGACAGTCCATGAACACTGAAGCTTTCTTT
16,TRBJ2-5,TRBV5-1,-,TRBD2,CASSLRLAGDGETQYF,TGCGCCAGCAGCCTGAGACTAGCGGGAGATGGGGAGACCCAGTACTTC
15,TRBJ2-7,TRBV6-5,-,TRBD1,CASSILRGHHDEQYF,TGTGCCAGCAGTATCCTCAGGGGGCATCATGACGAGCAGTACTTC
12,TRBJ1-1,TRBV23-1,once,-,CASNSRDTEAFF,TGCGCCAGCAACTCCAGGGACACTGAAGCTTTCTTT
13,TRBJ2-2,TRBV6-2/TRBV6-3,-,-,CASSPFYGGELFF,TGTGCCAGCAGCCCCTTTTACGGCGGGGAGCTGTTTTTT
16,TRBJ2-5,TRBV3-1/TRBV3-2,-,-,CASSQDPRRRQETQYF,TGTGCCAGCAGCCAAGATCCTCGGCGGCGCCAAGAGACCCAGTACTTC
15,TRBJ1-1,TRBV10-3,-,TRBD1,CAISEPGQGYTEAFF,TGTGCCATCAGTGAACCGGGACAGGGGTACACTGAAGCTTTCTTT
12,TRBJ2-7,TRBV19,-,-,CATGTPTYEQYF,TGTGCCACCGGGACACCAACCTACGAGCAGTACTTC
16,TRBJ2-1,TRBV18,-,-,CASSLGKVQVDNEQFF,TGTGCCAGCTCACTCGGAAAGGTACAGGTAGACAATGAGCAGTTCTTC
12,TRBJ2-5,TRBV12-3/TRBV12-4,-,TRBD2,CASSGGQETQYF,TGTGCCAGCTCGGGGGGTCAAGAGACCCAGTACTTC
14,TRBJ2-7,TRBV15,-,-,CATSPGSSAYEQYF,TGTGCCACCAGCCCGGGATCTTCGGCCTACGAGCAGTACTTC
15,TRBJ2-7,TRBV9,-,TRBD1,CASSALGQGPHEQYF,TGTGCCAGCAGCGCCTTAGGACAGGGGCCCCACGAGCAGTACTTC
16,TRBJ2-1,TRBV27,-,TRBD1,CARDHQGQGGGNEQFF,TGTGCCAGAGATCACCAGGGACAGGGGGGAGGTAATGAGCAGTTCTTC
14,TRBJ2-7,TRBV6-5,-,-,CASSYSAGSYEQYF,TGTGCCAGCAGTTACAGCGCCGGATCCTACGAGCAGTACTTC
17,TRBJ1-5,TRBV6-6,-,-,CASSPNFPGIGSQPQHF,TGTGCCAGCAGTCCCAATTTTCCAGGGATAGGTTCGCAGCCCCAGCATTTT
15,TRBJ2-2,TRBV11-2,-,-,CASSLEYWALAELFF,TGTGCCAGCAGCTTAGAATATTGGGCTCTGGCGGAGCTGTTTTTT
16,TRBJ2-3,TRBV3-1/TRBV3-2,-,-,CASSQVRGAGTDTQYF,TGTGCCAGCAGCCAAGTCAGGGGGGCCGGCACAGATACGCAGTATTTT
16,TRBJ2-5,TRBV10-2,few,-,CASSDISSVYQETQYF,TGCGCCAGCAGTGACATCTCGTCGGTGTACCAAGAGACCCAGTACTTC
16,TRBJ2-1,TRBV9,-,-,CASSVSGQGTYNEQFF,TGTGCCAGCAGCGTAAGCGGGCAGGGAACCTACAATGAGCAGTTCTTC
15,TRBJ2-2,TRBV30,-,TRBD2,CAWSGIAGPNERLFF,TGTGCCTGGAGTGGTATAGCGGGACCCAACGAGAGGCTGTTTTTT
14,TRBJ2-3,TRBV19,-,TRBD2,CASSNDGRIDTQYF,TGTGCCAGTAGTAACGACGGGAGGATTGATACGCAGTATTTT
14,TRBJ2-3,TRBV10-3,-,-,CAISDRGMQDTQYF,TGTGCCATCAGTGATAGAGGCATGCAAGATACGCAGTATTTT
16,TRBJ2-5,TRBV6-5,-,-,CASSYSRLGAGETQYF,TGTGCCAGCAGTTACTCGAGACTGGGGGCGGGAGAGACCCAGTACTTC
16,TRBJ1-5,TRBV28,-,-,CASSPRGVHSNQPQHF,TGTGCCAGCAGCCCGCGGGGAGTTCATAGCAATCAGCCCCAGCATTTT
17,TRBJ2-2,TRBV19,-,TRBD1,CASSIQQGIGYTGELFF,TGTGCCAGTAGTATTCAACAGGGGATCGGGTACACCGGGGAGCTGTTTTTT
17,TRBJ2-7,TRBV5-4,-,-,CASSLAMQRGAWNEQYF,TGTGCCAGCAGCTTGGCTATGCAACGGGGGGCTTGGAACGAGCAGTACTTC
16,TRBJ1-1,TRBV19,-,TRBD1,CASSRAGRGHNTEAFF,TGTGCCAGTAGTCGGGCGGGCAGGGGGCATAACACTGAAGCTTTCTTT
14,TRBJ1-2,TRBV7-3,-,TRBD1,CASSPSTGNYGYTF,TGTGCCAGCAGCCCCTCGACAGGGAACTATGGCTACACCTTC
12,TRBJ2-7,TRBV19,-,-,CASRGGSYEQYF,TGTGCCAGTAGGGGAGGCTCCTACGAGCAGTACTTC
16,TRBJ2-7,TRBV11-2,-,TRBD2,CASSLGLAGGLHEQYF,TGTGCCAGCAGCTTGGGACTAGCGGGTGGCCTCCACGAGCAGTACTTC
17,TRBJ2-5,TRBV5-1,once,-,CASSLIYGGASKETQYF,TGCGCCAGCAGCTTGATATATGGGGGCGCCTCCAAAGAGACCCAGTACTTC
15,TRBJ1-1,TRBV6-5,-,TRBD1,CASSYSVRSDRETFF,TGTGCCAGCAGTTACTCGGTTCGTTCGGACAGGGAGACTTTCTTT
14,TRBJ2-2,TRBV11-3,-,-,CASSTRQNTGELFF,TGTGCCAGCAGCACCCGACAGAACACCGGGGAGCTGTTTTTT
15,TRBJ2-2,TRBV7-9,few,-,CASSRPTSNTGELFF,TGTGCCAGCAGCCGCCCGACTTCGAACACCGGGGAGCTGTTTTTT
15,TRBJ2-3,TRBV27,-,-,CASSLYSGAADTQYF,TGTGCCAGCAGTTTATACTCAGGGGCCGCAGATACGCAGTATTTT
18,TRBJ2-1,TRBV7-2,-,TRBD2,CASSSPGIPGGDYNEQFF,TGTGCCAGCAGCTCGCCGGGGATCCCGGGGGGGGATTACAATGAGCAGTTCTTC
16,TRBJ2-1,TRBV10-3,-,-,CAISEPQRATYNEQFF,TGTGCCATCAGTGAGCCCCAGCGGGCCACCTACAATGAGCAGTTCTTC
21,TRBJ2-1,TRBV5-1,-,TRBD2,CASSLAVPSGRPRHSYNEQFF,TGCGCCAGCAGCTTGGCCGTCCCTAGCGGGAGGCCACGGCACTCCTACAATGAGCAGTTCTTC
14,TRBJ2-1,TRBV29-1,-,TRBD2,CSVGSGGTYNEQFF,TGCAGCGTTGGGAGCGGGGGAACCTACAATGAGCAGTTCTTC
16,TRBJ2-4,TRBV3-1/TRBV3-2,-,TRBD2,CASSQDLSGAGGLQYF,TGTGCCAGCAGCCAAGATCTTTCGGGAGCGGGAGGTCTCCAGTACTTC